The present T cell receptor (beta chain) was sequenced within a study of OX40 agonist ivuxolimab in advanced cancers. At the level of the study: The study gave patients intravenous ivuxolimab at 0.01 to 10 mg/kg every 2 weeks. Having had anti-PD-1, anti-PD-L1 or anti-CTLA-4 therapy before was allowed, and around 44% had some. Partial responses were recorded for three patients, including one with hepatocellular carcinoma and two with cutaneous melanoma. Whole-study results and caveats: CD8+ T cells averaged more expanded clones than CD4+.

The germline gives CDR1 MDHEN, CDR2 SYDVKM. V lost 7 bases, J lost 0 bases, and 12 bases stayed unmatched. This CDR3 comprises 16 residues. Note on this clone: Its antigen is as yet unknown.

The protocol was immunoSEQ multiplex PCR, while the TCRdb copy is restricted to in-frame clones and leaves out a portion. The table has tens of thousands of clones, approximately 92% seen once; the top ten hold 0.65%. The chain joins TRBV28 to TRBJ2-7; the match to TRBD1 covers 7 bases. Sequencing used CD4+ or CD8+ T cells sorted from blood, obtained in a trial of the OX40 agonist ivuxolimab. The clonotype originates from an adult with an advanced solid tumor such as melanoma, head and neck, liver or kidney cancer. The CDR3 here is CASNWHRGFSSYEQYF. The CDR3 DNA reads TGTGCCAGCAACTGGCACAGGGGCTTTAGCTCCTACGAGCAGTACTTC.